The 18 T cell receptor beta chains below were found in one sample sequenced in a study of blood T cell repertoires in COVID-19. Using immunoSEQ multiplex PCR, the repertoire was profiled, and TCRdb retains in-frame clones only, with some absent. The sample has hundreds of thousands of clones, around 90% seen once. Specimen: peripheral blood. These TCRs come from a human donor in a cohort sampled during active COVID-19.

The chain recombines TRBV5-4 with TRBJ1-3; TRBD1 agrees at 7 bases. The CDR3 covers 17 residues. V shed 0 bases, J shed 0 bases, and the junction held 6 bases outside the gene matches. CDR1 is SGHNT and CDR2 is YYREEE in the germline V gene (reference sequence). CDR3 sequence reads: CASSLDPQGLSGNTIYF. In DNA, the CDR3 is TGTGCCAGCAGCTTGGACCCACAGGGGCTCTCTGGAAACACCATATATTTT.

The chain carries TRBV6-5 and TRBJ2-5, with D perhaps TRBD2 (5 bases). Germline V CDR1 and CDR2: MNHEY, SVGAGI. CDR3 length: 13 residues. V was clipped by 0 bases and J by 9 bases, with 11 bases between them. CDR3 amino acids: CASSYSLDGAQYF. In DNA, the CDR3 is TGTGCCAGCAGTTACTCGCTGGACGGGGCCCAGTACTTC.

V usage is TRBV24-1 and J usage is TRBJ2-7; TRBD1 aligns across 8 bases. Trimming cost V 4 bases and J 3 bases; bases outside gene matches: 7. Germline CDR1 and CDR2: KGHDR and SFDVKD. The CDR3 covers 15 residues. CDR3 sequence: CATSEAGTGNYEQYF. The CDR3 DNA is TGTGCCACCAGTGAGGCCGGGACAGGTAACTACGAGCAGTACTTC.

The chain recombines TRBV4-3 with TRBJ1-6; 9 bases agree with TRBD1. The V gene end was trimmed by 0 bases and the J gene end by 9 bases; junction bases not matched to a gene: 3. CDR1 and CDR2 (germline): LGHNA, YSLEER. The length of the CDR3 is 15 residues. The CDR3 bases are TGCGCCAGCAGCCAAGAGGGACAGGGTACTTCACCCCTCCACTTT. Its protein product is CASSQEGQGTSPLHF.

CDR3 nucleotides: TGTGCCACCAGTGTTGCGGATATGAACACTGAAGCTTTCTTT. This gives the protein CATSVADMNTEAFF. The chain couples TRBV24-1 to TRBJ1-1; D is ambiguous. The CDR3 contains 14 residues. CDR1 is KGHDR, CDR2 SFDVKD, per germline. V shed 5 bases and J shed 0 bases, with 9 bases lying between them.

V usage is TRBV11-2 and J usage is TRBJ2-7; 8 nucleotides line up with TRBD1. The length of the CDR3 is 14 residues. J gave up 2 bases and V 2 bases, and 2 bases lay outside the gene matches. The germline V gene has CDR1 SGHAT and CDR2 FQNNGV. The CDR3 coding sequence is TGTGCCAGCAGCTTACGGGACAGGCCCTACGAGCAGTACTTC. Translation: CASSLRDRPYEQYF.

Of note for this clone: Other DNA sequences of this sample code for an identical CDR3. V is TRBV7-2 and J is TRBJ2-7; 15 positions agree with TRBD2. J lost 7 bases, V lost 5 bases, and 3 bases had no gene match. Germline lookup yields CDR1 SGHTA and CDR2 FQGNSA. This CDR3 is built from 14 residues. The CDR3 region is CASSPGLAGGEQYF. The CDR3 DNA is TGTGCCAGCAGCCCGGGACTAGCGGGAGGTGAGCAGTACTTC.

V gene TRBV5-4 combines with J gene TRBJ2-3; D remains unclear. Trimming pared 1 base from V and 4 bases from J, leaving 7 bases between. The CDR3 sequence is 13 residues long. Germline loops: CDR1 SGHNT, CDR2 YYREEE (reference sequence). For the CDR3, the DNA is TGTGCCAGCAGCTTGAGGCTAGCAGATACGCAGTATTTT. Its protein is CASSLRLADTQYF.

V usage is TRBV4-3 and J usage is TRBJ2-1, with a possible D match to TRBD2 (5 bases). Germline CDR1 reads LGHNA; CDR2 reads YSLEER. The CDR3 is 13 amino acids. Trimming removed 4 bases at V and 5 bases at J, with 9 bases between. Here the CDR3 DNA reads TGCGCCAGCAGCCCCGGACTTCACAATGAGCAGTTCTTC. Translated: CASSPGLHNEQFF.

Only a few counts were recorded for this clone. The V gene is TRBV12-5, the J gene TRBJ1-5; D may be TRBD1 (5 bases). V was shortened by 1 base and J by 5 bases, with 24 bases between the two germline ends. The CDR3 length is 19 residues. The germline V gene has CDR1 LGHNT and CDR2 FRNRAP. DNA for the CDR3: TGTGCTAGTGGTTTGGCCCCAGGATGGGGCGAGAGCGTCGATCAGCCCCAGCATTTT. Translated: CASGLAPGWGESVDQPQHF.

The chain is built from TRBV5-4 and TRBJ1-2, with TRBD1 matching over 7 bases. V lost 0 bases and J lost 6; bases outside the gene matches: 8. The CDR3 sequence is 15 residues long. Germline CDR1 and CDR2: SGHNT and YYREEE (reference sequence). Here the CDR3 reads CASSLVMTGRDGYTF. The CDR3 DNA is TGTGCCAGCAGCTTGGTTATGACAGGGAGAGATGGCTACACCTTC.

The CDR3 DNA sequence: TGTGCCATCCAAATCGCGGGGGCTGGAAACACCATATATTTT. Translating it yields CAIQIAGAGNTIYF. The V call is TRBV10-3, the J call TRBJ1-3, with D possibly TRBD1 on 5 matching bases. The CDR3 is 14 residues long. Deletions cut 8 bases from V and 2 bases from J, with 13 bases between. Looked up from germline, CDR1 is ENHRY and CDR2 is SYGVKD.

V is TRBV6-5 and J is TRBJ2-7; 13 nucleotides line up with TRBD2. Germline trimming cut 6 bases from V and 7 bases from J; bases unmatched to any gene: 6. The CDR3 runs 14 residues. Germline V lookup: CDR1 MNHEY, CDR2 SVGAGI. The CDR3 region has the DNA TGTGCCAGCAGCTCCCCGACTAGCGGGGGGGAGCAGTACTTC. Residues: CASSSPTSGGEQYF.

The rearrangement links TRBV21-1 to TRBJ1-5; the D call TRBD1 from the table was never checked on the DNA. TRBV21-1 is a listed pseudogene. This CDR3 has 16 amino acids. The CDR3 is CASSKGDRGRRQPQHF. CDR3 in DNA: TGTGCCAGCAGCAAAGGGGACAGGGGGCGTCGACAGCCCCAGCATTTT.

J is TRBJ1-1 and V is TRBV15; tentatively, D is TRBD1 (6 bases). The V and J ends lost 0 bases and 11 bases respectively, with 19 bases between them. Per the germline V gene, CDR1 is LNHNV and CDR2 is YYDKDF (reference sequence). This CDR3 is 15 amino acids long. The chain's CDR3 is CATSRDRGTSMGAFF. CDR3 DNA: TGTGCCACCAGCAGAGATCGAGGGACATCGATGGGGGCTTTCTTT.

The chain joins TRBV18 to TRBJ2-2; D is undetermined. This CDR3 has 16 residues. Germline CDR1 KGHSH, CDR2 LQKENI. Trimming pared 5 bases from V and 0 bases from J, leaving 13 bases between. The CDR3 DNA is TGTGCCAGCTCAAGAACAACTACCACGAACACCGGGGAGCTGTTTTTT. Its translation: CASSRTTTTNTGELFF. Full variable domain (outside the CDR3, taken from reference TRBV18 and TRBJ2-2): NAGVMQNPRHLVRRRGQEARLRCSPMKGHSHVYWYRQLPEEGLKFMVYLQKENIIDESGMPKERFSAEFPKEGPSILRIQQVVRGDSAAYFCASSRTTTTNTGELFFGEGSRLTVL.

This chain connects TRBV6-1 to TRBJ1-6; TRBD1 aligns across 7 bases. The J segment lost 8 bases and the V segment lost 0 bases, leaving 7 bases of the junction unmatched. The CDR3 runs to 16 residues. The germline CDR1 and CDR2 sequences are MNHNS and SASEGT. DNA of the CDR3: TGTGCCAGCAGTGAAGCGTTACAGGGGATGGATTCACCCCTCCACTTT. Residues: CASSEALQGMDSPLHF.

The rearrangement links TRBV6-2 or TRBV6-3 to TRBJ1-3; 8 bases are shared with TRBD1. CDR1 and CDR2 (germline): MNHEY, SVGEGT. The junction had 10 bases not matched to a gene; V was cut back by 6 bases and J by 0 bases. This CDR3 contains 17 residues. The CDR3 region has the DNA TGTGCCAGCAGCCGAGGACAGGGCGGCACCTCTGGAAACACCATATATTTT. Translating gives CASSRGQGGTSGNTIYF.